These 24 T cell receptor beta chains came from one sample sequenced in a study of TIL therapy for anti-PD-1-resistant metastatic lung cancer. The immunoSEQ assay was v3. Assay used: immunoSEQ multiplex PCR; TCRdb lists only in-frame clones, some missing. Among 18,000 or so clones listed, roughly 80% were seen once. The sample's time point: pre-treatment sample, taken before nivolumab and TIL therapy. The sample consisted of blood, taken at baseline. The receptor source for this set is a person aged 30 to 80 with non-small cell lung cancer.

The chain employs TRBV6-1 and TRBJ2-1; no firm D call. There are 12 residues in the CDR3. The germline V and J ends were trimmed by 6 bases and 3 bases, with 6 bases remaining between them. Per germline, CDR1 MNHNS and CDR2 SASEGT. The CDR3, as DNA: TGTGCCAGCAGCAAGGACTACAATGAGCAGTTCTTC. Encoded protein: CASSKDYNEQFF.

This clone turned up a few times. The gene calls are TRBV7-2 and TRBJ1-1; no definite D call. The CDR3 contains 14 residues. CDR1 and CDR2 (germline): SGHTA, FQGNSA. V shed 1 base and J shed 1 base, with 7 bases lying between them. The CDR3 region has the DNA TGTGCCAGCAGCTTAGTCGGGAGGAACACTGAAGCTTTCTTT. This sequence encodes CASSLVGRNTEAFF.

V usage is TRBV5-1 and J usage is TRBJ1-4, with D possibly TRBD1 on 6 matching bases. Germline CDR1 SGHRS, CDR2 YFSETQ. Trimming stripped 4 bases from V and 3 bases from J, with 10 bases between. CDR3 size: 14 residues. CDR3 nucleotide sequence: TGCGCCAGCAGCGGGGGGCAGTCTAATGAAAAACTGTTTTTT. Translating it yields CASSGGQSNEKLFF. The whole variable domain, remainder taken from reference TRBV5-1 and TRBJ1-4, is KAGVTQTPRYLIKTRGQQVTLSCSPISGHRSVSWYQQTPGQGLQFLFEYFSETQRNKGNFPGRFSGRQFSNSRSEMNVSTLELGDSALYLCASSGGQSNEKLFFGSGTQLSVL.

This clone has more than one count but fewer than ten. The J gene is TRBJ1-2, the V gene TRBV2, with D tentatively TRBD1 (6 bases). Germline V gene data show CDR1 as SNHLY and CDR2 as FYNNEI. The CDR3 length is 13 residues. V was shortened by 8 bases and J by 2 bases, with 12 bases between the two germline ends. CDR3 loop: CASRQVTNYGYTF. Written as DNA, the CDR3 is TGTGCCAGCCGACAGGTGACGAACTATGGCTACACCTTC.

The chain combines TRBV19 with TRBJ1-4, with D unclear. Germline assignment: CDR1 LNHDA and CDR2 SQIVND (reference sequence). V lost 5 bases to trimming and J lost 0 bases, with 19 bases between them. This CDR3 has 18 amino acids. The DNA of the CDR3 is TGTGCCAGTAGTGATCGAATTGTGTTTAGAGCAACTAATGAAAAACTGTTTTTT. Its translation is CASSDRIVFRATNEKLFF.

This chain links TRBV30 with TRBJ2-3; D unclear. This CDR3 has 13 residues. The V end was cut by 1 base, the J end by 0 bases, with 5 bases between. Germline assignment: CDR1 GTSNPN and CDR2 SVGIG (reference sequence). The CDR3 loop is CAWSEASTDTQYF. The CDR3 nucleotides are TGTGCCTGGAGTGAGGCCAGCACAGATACGCAGTATTTT.

Here the CDR3 reads CASSPRTSGKGDTQYF. In DNA, the CDR3 is TGTGCCAGTAGTCCCCGGACTAGCGGGAAGGGAGATACGCAGTATTTT. The V gene is TRBV19, the J gene TRBJ2-3, with TRBD2 identical over 12 bases. The CDR3 covers 16 residues. Germline-derived CDR1 and CDR2 are LNHDA and SQIVND (reference sequence). With 5 bases clipped from V and 5 bases from J, the junction kept 8 bases outside the gene matches.

The genes are TRBV7-6 and TRBJ2-3, with a tentative D call TRBD2 (5 bases). The CDR3 is 16 residues long. Germline V gives CDR1 SGHVS, CDR2 FNYEAQ. V was cut by 4 bases and J by 4 bases, with 18 bases left in between. The CDR3 is CASSSVWRKGADTQYF. The CDR3, as DNA: TGTGCCAGCAGCTCTGTGTGGAGGAAAGGCGCAGATACGCAGTATTTT.

The CDR3 here is CASSKAGVVLETQYF. The CDR3 DNA follows: TGTGCCAGCAGCAAAGCCGGGGTGGTACTGGAGACCCAGTACTTC. The rearrangement links TRBV21-1 to TRBJ2-5; the table calls TRBD2, which could not be checked here. TRBV21-1 is listed as a pseudogene. The CDR3 is 15 amino acids.

This sequence joins TRBV15 and TRBJ2-1, with 7 bases identical to TRBD2. Per the germline V gene, CDR1 is LNHNV and CDR2 is YYDKDF (reference sequence). With V trimmed by 0 bases and J by 0 bases, 11 bases remained unmatched. The CDR3 sequence is 19 residues long. CDR3 sequence reads: CATSRDLGLDLTSYNEQFF. As DNA, the CDR3 is TGTGCCACCAGCAGAGATCTCGGACTAGACCTAACCTCCTACAATGAGCAGTTCTTC.

This chain links TRBV6-1 with TRBJ1-1; D gene uncertain. V was cut by 9 bases and J by 4 bases, with 15 bases left in between. The CDR3 extends over 13 amino acids. Germline V gene data show CDR1 as MNHNS and CDR2 as SASEGT. CDR3: CASSTVAGTEAFF. CDR3 coding DNA: TGTGCCAGTAGTACAGTTGCCGGCACTGAAGCTTTCTTT.

The chain carries TRBV30 and TRBJ2-5; TRBD2 matches 7 bases. Losses at the gene ends were 4 bases for V and 4 bases for J; bases not matched to a gene: 9. The CDR3 extends over 14 amino acids. Per the germline V gene, CDR1 is GTSNPN and CDR2 is SVGIG (reference sequence). The CDR3 reads CAWTWRLAGETQYF. The DNA of the CDR3 is TGTGCCTGGACGTGGAGACTAGCTGGAGAGACCCAGTACTTC.

The chain has TRBV7-2 and TRBJ2-3, with TRBD2 matching 7 bases. The CDR3 covers 17 residues. CDR1 SGHTA and CDR2 FQGNSA come from the germline V gene. The V segment lost 5 bases and the J segment 0 bases; nucleotides outside the gene matches: 11. CDR3 protein: CASSGEAGDVSTDTQYF. CDR3 DNA sequence: TGTGCCAGCAGCGGGGAGGCGGGAGACGTTAGCACAGATACGCAGTATTTT.

Points on this clone: This sample also contains other DNA sequences that code for the same CDR3. The chain has TRBV28 and TRBJ2-7; possible D gene TRBD1, 6 bases. Germline CDR1 reads MDHEN; CDR2 reads SYDVKM. Deletions cut 5 bases from V and 2 bases from J, with 10 bases between. The CDR3 runs 13 residues. CDR3 in DNA: TGTGCCAGCAGTCTCGGACAGCCCTACGAGCAGTACTTC. Protein product: CASSLGQPYEQYF.

In nucleotides, the CDR3 is TGTGCCAGCACAGCGGGGCAGGGAGTGAACACTGAAGCTTTCTTT. It translates to CASTAGQGVNTEAFF. The gene calls are TRBV9 and TRBJ1-1; TRBD1 is a possible D gene (5 bases). The germline gives CDR1 SGDLS, CDR2 YYNGEE. Trimming left V 6 bases short and J 0 bases short, with 15 bases between. The length of the CDR3 is 15 residues. Full variable domain (missing parts from reference TRBV9 and TRBJ1-1): DSGVTQTPKHLITATGQRVTLRCSPRSGDLSVYWYQQSLDQGLQFLIQYYNGEERAKGNILERFSAQQFPDLHSELNLSSLELGDSALYFCASTAGQGVNTEAFFGQGTRLTVV.

The chain combines TRBV7-9 with TRBJ2-1; TRBD2 matches at 9 bases. This CDR3 has 17 amino acids. The J segment lost 5 bases and the V segment lost 4 bases, leaving 12 bases of the junction unmatched. In germline, CDR1 is SEHNR, CDR2 FQNEAQ (reference sequence). CDR3 sequence (DNA): TGTGCCAGCAGCTCACGGACTAGCGATTTACCAAACAATGAGCAGTTCTTC. Translated: CASSSRTSDLPNNEQFF. Supplemented by reference TRBV7-9 and TRBJ2-1, the full variable domain reads DTGVSQNPRHKITKRGQNVTFRCDPISEHNRLYWYRQTLGQGPEFLTYFQNEAQLEKSRLLSDRFSAERPKGSFSTLEIQRTEQGDSAMYLCASSSRTSDLPNNEQFFGPGTRLTVL.

This clone is a singleton in its sample. This chain uses TRBV6-1 with TRBJ1-2; 10 bases are shared with TRBD1. V lost 1 base, J lost 7 bases, and 9 bases stayed unmatched. CDR1 MNHNS and CDR2 SASEGT come from the germline V gene. This CDR3 is built from 16 residues. This chain's CDR3 is CASSEGGWRTGGGYTF. The CDR3 nucleotides are TGTGCCAGCAGTGAAGGGGGCTGGCGGACAGGGGGTGGCTACACCTTC.

The chain combines TRBV5-1 with TRBJ2-7; tentative D call: TRBD1 (5 bases). This CDR3 comprises 14 residues. Between the trimmed V and J ends, which lost 0 bases and 6 bases, there was a span of 13 bases. Germline assignment: CDR1 SGHRS and CDR2 YFSETQ. The CDR3 region is CASSLGDSRAEQYF. In DNA, the CDR3 is TGCGCCAGCAGCTTGGGTGATTCCAGGGCCGAGCAGTACTTC. The full variable domain, completed using reference TRBV5-1 and TRBJ2-7, is KAGVTQTPRYLIKTRGQQVTLSCSPISGHRSVSWYQQTPGQGLQFLFEYFSETQRNKGNFPGRFSGRQFSNSRSEMNVSTLELGDSALYLCASSLGDSRAEQYFGPGTRLTVT.

The chain couples TRBV5-6 to TRBJ2-2, with a weak D call TRBD1 (6 bases). V lost 4 bases and J 9 bases, leaving 13 bases between the germline ends. The germline CDR1 and CDR2 sequences are SGHDT and YYEEEE. The CDR3 has 13 residues. CDR3 residues: CASSPVGARELFF. The CDR3 coding sequence is TGTGCCAGCAGCCCTGTGGGGGCCCGGGAGCTGTTTTTT. Full variable domain (remainder filled in from reference TRBV5-6 and TRBJ2-2): DAGVTQSPTHLIKTRGQQVTLRCSPKSGHDTVSWYQQALGQGPQFIFQYYEEEERQRGNFPDRFSGHQFPNYSSELNVNALLLGDSALYLCASSPVGARELFFGEGSRLTVL.

This chain connects TRBV5-1 to TRBJ2-3, with 9 positions matching TRBD2. The CDR3 contains 16 residues. Germline trimming cut 3 bases from V and 2 bases from J; bases unmatched to any gene: 7. Germline CDR1 and CDR2: SGHRS and YFSETQ. CDR3 sequence reads: CASSSLAGKTTDTQYF. As DNA, the CDR3 is TGCGCCAGCAGCTCGCTAGCGGGGAAAACCACAGATACGCAGTATTTT.

V gene TRBV11-2 combines with J gene TRBJ2-1; D ambiguous. CDR1 and CDR2 (germline): SGHAT, FQNNGV. The CDR3 totals 12 residues. V lost 0 bases and J 9 bases, leaving 6 bases between the germline ends. CDR3 loop: CASSLDWGEQFF. CDR3 bases: TGTGCCAGCAGCTTAGATTGGGGTGAGCAGTTCTTC. The full variable domain, completed using reference TRBV11-2 and TRBJ2-1, is EAGVAQSPRYKIIEKRQSVAFWCNPISGHATLYWYQQILGQGPKLLIQFQNNGVVDDSQLPKDRFSAERLKGVDSTLKIQPAKLEDSAVYLCASSLDWGEQFFGPGTRLTVL.

The CDR3 spells CASTEIKTGGITEAFF. CDR3 DNA sequence: TGTGCCAGCACCGAAATAAAAACAGGGGGTATCACTGAAGCTTTCTTT. J is TRBJ1-1 and V is TRBV28; 8 bases align to TRBD1. CDR1 MDHEN and CDR2 SYDVKM come from the germline V gene. The CDR3 contains 16 residues. Unmatched junction bases numbered 14, after V lost 7 bases and J lost 4 bases.

This rearrangement joins TRBV29-1 to TRBJ1-1; 7 bases line up with TRBD1. With V trimmed by 6 bases and J by 3 bases, 7 bases remained unmatched. Germline V gene data show CDR1 as SQVTM and CDR2 as ANQGSEA. The CDR3 sequence is 13 residues long. The CDR3 region has the DNA TGCAGCGTACAGGGACAGACACACACTGAAGCTTTCTTT. Translated: CSVQGQTHTEAFF.

The chain employs TRBV21-1 and TRBJ2-7; the DNA was not compared with TRBD1, the D call given in the table. TRBV21-1 is a pseudogene locus. CDR3 length equals 14 residues. The CDR3 sequence: CASSETPGPYEQYF. DNA for the CDR3: TGTGCCAGCAGCGAAACCCCAGGCCCCTACGAGCAGTACTTC.